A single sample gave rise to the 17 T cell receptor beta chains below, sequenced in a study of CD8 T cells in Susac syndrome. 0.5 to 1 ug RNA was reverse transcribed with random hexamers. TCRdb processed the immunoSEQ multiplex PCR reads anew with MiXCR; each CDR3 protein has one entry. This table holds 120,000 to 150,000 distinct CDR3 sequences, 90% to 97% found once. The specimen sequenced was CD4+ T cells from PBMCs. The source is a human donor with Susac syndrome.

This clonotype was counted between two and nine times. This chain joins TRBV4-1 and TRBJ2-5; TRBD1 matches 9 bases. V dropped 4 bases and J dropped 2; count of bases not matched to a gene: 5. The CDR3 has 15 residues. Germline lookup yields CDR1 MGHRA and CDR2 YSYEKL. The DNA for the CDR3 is TGCGCCAGCAGCCGAAGGGGGACAGGGCAAGAGACCCAGTACTTC. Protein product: CASSRRGTGQETQYF.

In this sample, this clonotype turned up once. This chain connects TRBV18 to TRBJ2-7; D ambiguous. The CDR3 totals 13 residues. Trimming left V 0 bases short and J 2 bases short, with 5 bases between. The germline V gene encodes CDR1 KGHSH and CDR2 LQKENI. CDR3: CASSPPSAYEQYF. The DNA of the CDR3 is TGTGCCAGCTCACCACCGTCCGCCTACGAGCAGTACTTC. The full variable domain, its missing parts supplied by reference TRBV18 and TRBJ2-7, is NAGVMQNPRHLVRRRGQEARLRCSPMKGHSHVYWYRQLPEEGLKFMVYLQKENIIDESGMPKERFSAEFPKEGPSILRIQQVVRGDSAAYFCASSPPSAYEQYFGPGTRLTVT.

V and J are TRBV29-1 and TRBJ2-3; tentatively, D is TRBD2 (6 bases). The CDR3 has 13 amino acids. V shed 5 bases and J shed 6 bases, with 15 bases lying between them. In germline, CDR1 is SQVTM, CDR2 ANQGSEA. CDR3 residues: CSVQEGGRDTQYF. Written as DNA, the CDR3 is TGCAGCGTTCAGGAGGGAGGAAGGGATACGCAGTATTTT.

This CDR3 is CASSKQPGANGGQYF. Here the CDR3 DNA reads TGTGCCAGCAGCAAACAGCCGGGGGCCAACGGGGGCCAGTACTTC. The V gene is TRBV9, the J gene TRBJ2-5, with D perhaps assigned TRBD1 or TRBD2 (6 bases each). V shed 4 bases and J shed 10 bases, with 23 bases lying between them. CDR1 SGDLS and CDR2 YYNGEE come from the germline V gene. The CDR3 consists of 15 residues.

CDR3 region: CASSIPGGGYTF. DNA of the CDR3: TGTGCCAGCAGCATCCCTGGGGGCGGCTACACCTTC. The chain has TRBV3-1 and TRBJ1-2; a possible D gene is TRBD1 (6 bases). The CDR3 is 12 residues long. CDR1 and CDR2 (germline): LGHDT, YNNKEL (reference sequence). V lost 5 bases to trimming and J lost 8 bases, with 12 bases between them.

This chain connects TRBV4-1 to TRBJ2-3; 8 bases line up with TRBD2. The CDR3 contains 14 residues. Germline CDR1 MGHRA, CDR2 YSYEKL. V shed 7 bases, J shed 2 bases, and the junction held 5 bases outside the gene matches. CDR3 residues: CASNLAGNTDTQYF. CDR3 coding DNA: TGCGCCAGCAACCTAGCGGGTAACACAGATACGCAGTATTTT.

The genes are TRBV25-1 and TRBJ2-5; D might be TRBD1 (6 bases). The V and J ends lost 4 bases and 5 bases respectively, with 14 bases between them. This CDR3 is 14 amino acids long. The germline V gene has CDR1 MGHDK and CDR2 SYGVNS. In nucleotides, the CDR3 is TGTGCCAGCAGTGGACGACAGGTGATGGAGACCCAGTACTTC. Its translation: CASSGRQVMETQYF.

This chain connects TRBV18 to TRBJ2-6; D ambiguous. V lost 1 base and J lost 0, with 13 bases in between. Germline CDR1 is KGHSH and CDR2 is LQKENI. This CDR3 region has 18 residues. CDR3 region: CASSPRAGESSGANVLTF. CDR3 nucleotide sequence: TGTGCCAGCTCACCACGGGCAGGCGAAAGCTCTGGGGCCAACGTCCTGACTTTC.

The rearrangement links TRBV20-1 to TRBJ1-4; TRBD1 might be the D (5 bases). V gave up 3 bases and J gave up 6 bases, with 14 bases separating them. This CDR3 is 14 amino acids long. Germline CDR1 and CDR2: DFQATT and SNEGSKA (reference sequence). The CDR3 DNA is TGCAGTGCTAGCCCGGCAGGGACGGATGAAAAACTGTTTTTT. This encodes CSASPAGTDEKLFF.

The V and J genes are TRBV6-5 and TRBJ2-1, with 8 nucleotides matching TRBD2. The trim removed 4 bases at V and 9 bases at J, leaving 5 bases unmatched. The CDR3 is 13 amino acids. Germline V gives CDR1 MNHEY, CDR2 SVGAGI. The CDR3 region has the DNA TGTGCCAGCAGTTCTTACCGGGGGGGTGAGCAGTTCTTC. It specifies CASSSYRGGEQFF.

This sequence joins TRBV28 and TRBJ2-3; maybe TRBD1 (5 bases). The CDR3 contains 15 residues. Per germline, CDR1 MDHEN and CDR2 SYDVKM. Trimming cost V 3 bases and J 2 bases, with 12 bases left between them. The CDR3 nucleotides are TGTGCCAGCAGTTTCCCAGGGCCCTACACAGATACGCAGTATTTT. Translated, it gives CASSFPGPYTDTQYF.

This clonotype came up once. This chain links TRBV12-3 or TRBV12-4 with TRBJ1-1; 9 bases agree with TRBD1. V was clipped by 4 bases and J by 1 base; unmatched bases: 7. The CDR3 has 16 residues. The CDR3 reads CASSSTQGAGNTEAFF. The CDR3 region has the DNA TGTGCCAGCAGTTCCACACAGGGGGCAGGGAACACTGAAGCTTTCTTT.

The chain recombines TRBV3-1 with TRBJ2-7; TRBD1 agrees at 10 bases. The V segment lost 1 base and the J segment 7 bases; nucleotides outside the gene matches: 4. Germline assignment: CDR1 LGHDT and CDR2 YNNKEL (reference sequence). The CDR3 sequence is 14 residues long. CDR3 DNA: TGTGCCAGCAGCCAAGGACAGGGGGCGGGTGAGCAGTACTTC. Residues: CASSQGQGAGEQYF.

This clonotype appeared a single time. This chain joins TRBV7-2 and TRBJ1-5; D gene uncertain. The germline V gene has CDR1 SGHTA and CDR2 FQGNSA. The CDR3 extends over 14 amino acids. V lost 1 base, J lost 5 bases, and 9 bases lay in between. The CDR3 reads CASSLGGLDQPQHF. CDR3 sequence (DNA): TGTGCCAGCAGCTTAGGAGGGTTAGATCAGCCCCAGCATTTT.

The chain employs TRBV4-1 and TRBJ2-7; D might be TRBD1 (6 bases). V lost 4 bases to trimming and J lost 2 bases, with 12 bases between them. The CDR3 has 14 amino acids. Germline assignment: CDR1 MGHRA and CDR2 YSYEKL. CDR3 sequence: CASSRIGGTYEQYF. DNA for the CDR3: TGCGCCAGCAGCCGGATAGGGGGTACCTACGAGCAGTACTTC.

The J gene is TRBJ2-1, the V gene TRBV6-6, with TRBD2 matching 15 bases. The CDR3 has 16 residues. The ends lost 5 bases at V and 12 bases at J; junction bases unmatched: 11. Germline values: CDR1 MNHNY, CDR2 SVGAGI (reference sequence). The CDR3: CASSPGGLAGGGGQFF. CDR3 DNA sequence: TGTGCCAGCAGTCCAGGGGGACTAGCGGGAGGCGGGGGGCAGTTCTTC.

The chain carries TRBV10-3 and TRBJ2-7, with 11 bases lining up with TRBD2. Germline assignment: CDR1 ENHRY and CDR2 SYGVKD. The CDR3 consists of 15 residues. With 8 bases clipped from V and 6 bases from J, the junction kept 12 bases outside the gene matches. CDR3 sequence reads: CAISPGRLAGGEQYF. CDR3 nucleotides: TGTGCCATCTCCCCCGGGAGGCTAGCGGGAGGCGAGCAGTACTTC.